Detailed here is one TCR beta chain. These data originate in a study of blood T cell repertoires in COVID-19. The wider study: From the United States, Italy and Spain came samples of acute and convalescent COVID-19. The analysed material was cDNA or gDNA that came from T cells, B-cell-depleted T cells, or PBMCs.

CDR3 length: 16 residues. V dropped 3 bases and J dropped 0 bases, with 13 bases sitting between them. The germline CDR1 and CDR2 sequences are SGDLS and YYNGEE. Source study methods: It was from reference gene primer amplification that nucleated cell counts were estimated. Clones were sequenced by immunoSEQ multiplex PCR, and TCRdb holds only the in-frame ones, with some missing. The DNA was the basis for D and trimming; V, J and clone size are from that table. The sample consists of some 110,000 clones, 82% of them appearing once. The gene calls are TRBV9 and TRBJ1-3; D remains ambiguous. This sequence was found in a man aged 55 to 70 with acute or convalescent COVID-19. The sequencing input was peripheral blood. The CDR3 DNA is TGTGCCAGCAGCGACTCCCCGTACAGCTCTGGAAACACCATATATTTT. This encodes CASSDSPYSSGNTIYF.